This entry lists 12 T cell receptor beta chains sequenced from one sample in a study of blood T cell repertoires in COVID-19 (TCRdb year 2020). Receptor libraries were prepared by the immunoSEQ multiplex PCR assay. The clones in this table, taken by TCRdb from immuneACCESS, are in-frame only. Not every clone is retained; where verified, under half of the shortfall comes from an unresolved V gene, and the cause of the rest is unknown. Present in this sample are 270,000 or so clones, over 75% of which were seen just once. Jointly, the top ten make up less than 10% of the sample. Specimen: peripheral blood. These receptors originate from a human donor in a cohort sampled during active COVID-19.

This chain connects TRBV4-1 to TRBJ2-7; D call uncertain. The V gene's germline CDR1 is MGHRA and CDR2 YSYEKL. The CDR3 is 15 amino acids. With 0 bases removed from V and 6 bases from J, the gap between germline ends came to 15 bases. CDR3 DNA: TGCGCCAGCAGCCAAGAAAGTGTGCCGCTCGGCGAGCAGTACTTC. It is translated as CASSQESVPLGEQYF.

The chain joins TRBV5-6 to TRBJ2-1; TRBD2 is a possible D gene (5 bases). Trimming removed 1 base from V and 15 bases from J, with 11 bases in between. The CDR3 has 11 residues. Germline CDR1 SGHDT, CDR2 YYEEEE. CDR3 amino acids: CASSLNHEGFF. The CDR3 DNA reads TGTGCCAGCAGCTTGAACCATGAGGGGTTCTTC.

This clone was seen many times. CDR3 amino acids: CASNRQMNTEAFF. In nucleotides, the CDR3 is TGCGCCAGCAACAGACAAATGAACACTGAAGCTTTCTTT. This chain connects TRBV10-1 to TRBJ1-1, with D unclear. In germline, CDR1 is WNHNN, CDR2 SYGVQD (reference sequence). V dropped 7 bases and J dropped 0 bases, with 9 bases sitting between them. The CDR3 has 13 residues.

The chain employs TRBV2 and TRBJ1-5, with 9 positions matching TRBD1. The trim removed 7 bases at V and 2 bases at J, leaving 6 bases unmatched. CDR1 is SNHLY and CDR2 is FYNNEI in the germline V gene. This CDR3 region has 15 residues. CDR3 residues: CASKGQGGGNQPQHF. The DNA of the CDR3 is TGTGCCAGCAAGGGACAGGGAGGGGGCAATCAGCCCCAGCATTTT.

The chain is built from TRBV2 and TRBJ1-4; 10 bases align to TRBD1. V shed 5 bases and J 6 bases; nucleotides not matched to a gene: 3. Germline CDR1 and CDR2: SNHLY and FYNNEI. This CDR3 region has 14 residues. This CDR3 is CASSRTGGYEKLFF. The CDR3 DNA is TGTGCCAGCAGTCGGACAGGGGGATATGAAAAACTGTTTTTT.

CDR3 sequence reads: CAISEPARGGVNYGYTF. DNA for the CDR3: TGTGCCATCAGTGAGCCGGCCCGGGGGGGGGTGAACTATGGCTACACCTTC. The chain employs TRBV10-3 and TRBJ1-2; D possibly corresponds to TRBD1 (5 bases). Deletions cut 2 bases from V and 2 bases from J, with 18 bases between. CDR1 and CDR2 from the germline V gene are ENHRY and SYGVKD. The CDR3 sequence is 17 residues long.

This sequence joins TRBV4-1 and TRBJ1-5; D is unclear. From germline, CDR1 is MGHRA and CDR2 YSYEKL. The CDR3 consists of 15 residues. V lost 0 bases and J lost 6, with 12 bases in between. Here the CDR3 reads CASSQEESVSQPQHF. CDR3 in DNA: TGCGCCAGCAGCCAAGAAGAGAGCGTCAGTCAGCCCCAGCATTTT.

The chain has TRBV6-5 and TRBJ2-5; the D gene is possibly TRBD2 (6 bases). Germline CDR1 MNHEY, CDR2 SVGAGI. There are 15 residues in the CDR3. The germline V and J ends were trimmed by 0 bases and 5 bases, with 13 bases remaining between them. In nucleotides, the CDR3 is TGTGCCAGCAGTTACTCGGAGGGGCGCGGGGAGACCCAGTACTTC. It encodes CASSYSEGRGETQYF.

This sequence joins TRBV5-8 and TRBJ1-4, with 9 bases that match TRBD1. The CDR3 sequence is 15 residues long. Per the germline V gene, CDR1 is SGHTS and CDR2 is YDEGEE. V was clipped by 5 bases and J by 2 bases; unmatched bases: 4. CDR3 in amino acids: CASSSDRGTNEKLFF. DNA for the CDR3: TGTGCCAGCAGTTCCGACAGGGGGACTAATGAAAAACTGTTTTTT.

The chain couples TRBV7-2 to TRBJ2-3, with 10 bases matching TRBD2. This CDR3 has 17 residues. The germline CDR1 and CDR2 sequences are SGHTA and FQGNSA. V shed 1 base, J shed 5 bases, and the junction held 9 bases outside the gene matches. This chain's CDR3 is CASSLVASGGGQDTQYF. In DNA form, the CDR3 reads TGTGCCAGCAGCTTAGTGGCTAGCGGGGGAGGACAAGATACGCAGTATTTT. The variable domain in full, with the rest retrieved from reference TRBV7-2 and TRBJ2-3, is GAGVSQSPSNKVTEKGKDVELRCDPISGHTALYWYRQSLGQGLEFLIYFQGNSAPDKSGLPSDRFSAERTGGSVSTLTIQRTQQEDSAVYLCASSLVASGGGQDTQYFGPGTRLTVL.

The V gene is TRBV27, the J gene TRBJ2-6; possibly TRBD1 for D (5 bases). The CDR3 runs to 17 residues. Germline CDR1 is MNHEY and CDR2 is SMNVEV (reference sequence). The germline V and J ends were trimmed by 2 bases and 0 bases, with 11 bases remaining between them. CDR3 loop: CASSLRRQHSGANVLTF. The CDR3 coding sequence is TGTGCCAGCAGTTTAAGAAGACAGCACTCTGGGGCCAACGTCCTGACTTTC. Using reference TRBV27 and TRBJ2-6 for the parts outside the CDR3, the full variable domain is EAQVTQNPRYLITVTGKKLTVTCSQNMNHEYMSWYRQDPGLGLRQIYYSMNVEVTDKGDVPEGYKVSRKEKRNFPLILESPSPNQTSLYFCASSLRRQHSGANVLTFGAGSRLTVL.

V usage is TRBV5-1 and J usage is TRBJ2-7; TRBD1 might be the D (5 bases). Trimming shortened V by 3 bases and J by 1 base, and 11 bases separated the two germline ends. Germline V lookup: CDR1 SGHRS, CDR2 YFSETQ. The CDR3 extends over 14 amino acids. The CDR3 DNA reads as TGCGCCAGCAGCTCAACGGCAGGGTCCTACGAGCAGTACTTC. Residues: CASSSTAGSYEQYF.